The clone carrying this TCR beta chain was detected only a few times. Its matching antigen is unknown. The data belong to a study of vaccination and CD4 T cells after COVID-19. Between the trimmed V and J ends, which lost 5 bases and 2 bases, there was a span of 12 bases. The CDR3 runs to 14 residues. Germline values: CDR1 KGHSH, CDR2 LQKENI. Treatment described: approximately nine-day PBMC culture with coronavirus spike peptide pools or control peptides (ViraFEST assay). Sequence data for DNA of cultured CD4+ T cells were generated by the Oncomine TCR Beta short-read assay. A single record per CDR3 protein comes from TCRdb applying MiXCR to the PCR reads. Here the sample spans 9,500 to 12,000 distinct CDR3 sequences, approximately 65% being singletons.

The sequence was obtained from a human donor who had recovered from COVID-19. Source: CD4+ T cells from blood, cultured in vitro, taken before SARS-CoV-2 vaccination. The V call is TRBV18, the J call TRBJ2-5; D gene ambiguous. Here the CDR3 DNA reads TGTGCCAGCTCATCACAGTCCGGGCAAGAGACCCAGTACTTC. It translates to CASSSQSGQETQYF. Supplemented by reference TRBV18 and TRBJ2-5, the full variable domain reads NAGVMQNPRHLVRRRGQEARLRCSPMKGHSHVYWYRQLPEEGLKFMVYLQKENIIDESGMPKERFSAEFPKEGPSILRIQQVVRGDSAAYFCASSSQSGQETQYFGPGTRLLVL.